The entry below describes one T cell receptor (beta chain). This entry belongs to a study of blood T cell repertoires in COVID-19. Whole-study context: T cells, B-cell-depleted T cells, or PBMCs provided the cDNA or gDNA that served as material.

The germline V gene encodes CDR1 SGDLS and CDR2 YYNGEE. Trimming shortened V by 7 bases and J by 2 bases, and 6 bases separated the two germline ends. This CDR3 has 11 amino acids. Produced via immunoSEQ multiplex PCR; TCRdb's table is partial and in-frame only. The sample includes just over 6,000 clones, approximately 78% of them seen just once. The clonotype comes from a human donor with active COVID-19. The donor label of this sample is uncertain. The chain has TRBV9 and TRBJ2-5, with D unclear. Sequencing was performed on peripheral blood. CDR3 in DNA: TGTGCCAGCGAGGATCAAGAGACCCAGTACTTC. Its protein is CASEDQETQYF.